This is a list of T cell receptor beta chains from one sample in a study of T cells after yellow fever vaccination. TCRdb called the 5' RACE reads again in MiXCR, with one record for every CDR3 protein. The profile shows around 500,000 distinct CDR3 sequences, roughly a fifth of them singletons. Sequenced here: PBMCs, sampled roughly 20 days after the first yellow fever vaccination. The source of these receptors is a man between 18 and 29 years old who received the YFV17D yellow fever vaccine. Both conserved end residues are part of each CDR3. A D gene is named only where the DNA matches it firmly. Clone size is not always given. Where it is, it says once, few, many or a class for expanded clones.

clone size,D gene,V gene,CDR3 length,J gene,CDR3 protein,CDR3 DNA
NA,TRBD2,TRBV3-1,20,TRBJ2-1,CASSPTYLPSGGRSYNEQFF,TGTGCCAGCAGCCCGACTTACCTCCCTAGCGGGGGGAGAAGCTACAATGAGCAGTTCTTC
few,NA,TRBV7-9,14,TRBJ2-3,CASSYGTRGDTQYF,TGTGCCAGCAGCTACGGGACCAGGGGAGATACGCAGTATTTT
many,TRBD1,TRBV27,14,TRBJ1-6,CASRSGGGGSPLHF,TGTGCCAGCAGATCAGGGGGCGGGGGTTCACCCCTCCACTTT
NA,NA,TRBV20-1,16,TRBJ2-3,CSARGGWRGGTDTQYF,TGCAGTGCTAGGGGGGGCTGGAGGGGGGGCACAGATACGCAGTATTTT
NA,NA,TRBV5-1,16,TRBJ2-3,CASSLGGSQGTDTQYF,TGCGCCAGCAGCTTGGGGGGGAGCCAAGGCACAGATACGCAGTATTTT
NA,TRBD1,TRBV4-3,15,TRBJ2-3,CASSQGTGRTDTQYF,TGCGCCAGCAGCCAAGGGACAGGGCGGACAGATACGCAGTATTTT
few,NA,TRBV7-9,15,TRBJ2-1,CASSPVVFPGYEQFF,TGTGCCAGCAGCCCAGTCGTTTTCCCCGGTTATGAGCAGTTCTTC
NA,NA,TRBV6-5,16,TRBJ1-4,CASSYIAGMGYEKLFF,TGTGCCAGCAGTTACATCGCCGGGATGGGATATGAAAAACTGTTTTTT
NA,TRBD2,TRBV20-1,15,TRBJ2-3,CSARDLSGGADTQYF,TGCAGTGCTAGAGATCTGAGCGGGGGGGCCGATACGCAGTATTTT
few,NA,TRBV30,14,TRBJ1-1,CAWSGVGMNTEAFF,TGTGCCTGGAGTGGGGTAGGGATGAACACTGAAGCTTTCTTT
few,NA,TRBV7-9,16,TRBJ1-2,CASSLALQERDYGYTF,TGTGCCAGCAGCTTAGCTTTACAGGAACGCGACTATGGCTACACCTTC
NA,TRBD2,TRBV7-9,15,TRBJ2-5,CASSLRGGREETQYF,TGTGCCAGCAGCCTGCGGGGGGGGCGTGAAGAGACCCAGTACTTC
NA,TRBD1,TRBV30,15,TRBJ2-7,CAWSPVGTGGYEQYF,TGTGCCTGGAGTCCAGTGGGGACAGGGGGCTACGAGCAGTACTTC
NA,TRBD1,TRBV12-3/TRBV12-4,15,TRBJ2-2,CASSTPDRGTGELFF,TGTGCCAGCAGTACCCCGGACAGGGGCACCGGGGAGCTGTTTTTT
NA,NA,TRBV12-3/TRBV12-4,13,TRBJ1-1,CASSQGQSGEAFF,TGTGCCAGCAGTCAAGGACAGAGCGGTGAAGCTTTCTTT
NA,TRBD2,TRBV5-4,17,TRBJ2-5,CASSLVGLAENWETQYF,TGTGCCAGCAGCTTGGTTGGACTAGCGGAGAACTGGGAGACCCAGTACTTC
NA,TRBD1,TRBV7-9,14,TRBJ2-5,CASSYGTGAETQYF,TGTGCCAGCAGCTACGGGACAGGGGCCGAGACCCAGTACTTC
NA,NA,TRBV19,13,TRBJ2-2,CASSMVASGELFF,TGTGCCAGTAGTATGGTTGCATCCGGGGAGCTGTTTTTT
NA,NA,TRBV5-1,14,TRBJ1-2,CASSLADGVYGYTF,TGCGCCAGCAGCTTGGCCGATGGAGTCTATGGCTACACCTTC
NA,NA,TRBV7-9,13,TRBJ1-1,CASSLSGATEAFF,TGTGCCAGCAGCTTAAGCGGGGCCACTGAAGCTTTCTTT
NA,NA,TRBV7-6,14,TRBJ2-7,CASSFGLANNEQYF,TGTGCCAGCAGCTTCGGGCTAGCTAACAACGAGCAGTACTTC
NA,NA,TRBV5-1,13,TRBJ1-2,CASSLGSRYGYTF,TGCGCCAGCAGCTTAGGCAGCCGCTATGGCTACACCTTC
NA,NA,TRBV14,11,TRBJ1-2,CASASNYGYTF,TGTGCCAGCGCCAGTAACTATGGCTACACCTTC
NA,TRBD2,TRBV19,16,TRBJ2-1,CASSIFRLAGGNEQFF,TGTGCCAGTAGTATCTTCCGGCTAGCGGGGGGCAATGAGCAGTTCTTC
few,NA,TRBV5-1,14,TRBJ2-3,CASTYRSSTDTQYF,TGCGCCAGCACCTACAGGTCTAGCACAGATACGCAGTATTTT
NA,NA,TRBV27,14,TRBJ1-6,CASSFSRDNSPLHF,TGTGCCAGCAGTTTCTCCAGAGATAATTCACCCCTCCACTTT
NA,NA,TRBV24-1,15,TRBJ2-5,CATSDSVGTQETQYF,TGTGCCACCAGTGATTCGGTGGGGACCCAAGAGACCCAGTACTTC
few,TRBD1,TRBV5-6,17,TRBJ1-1,CASSLEVGGGWNTEAFF,TGTGCCAGCAGCTTGGAGGTAGGGGGCGGATGGAACACTGAAGCTTTCTTT
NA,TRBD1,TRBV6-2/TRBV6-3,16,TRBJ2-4,CASSGQGTVTKNIQYF,TGTGCCAGCAGTGGACAGGGGACTGTGACCAAAAACATTCAGTACTTC
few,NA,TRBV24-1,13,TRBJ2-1,CATCSGPYNEQFF,TGTGCCACCTGTAGCGGACCTTACAATGAGCAGTTCTTC
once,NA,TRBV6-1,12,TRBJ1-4,CASSEAAALLFF,TGTGCCAGCAGTGAAGCAGCAGCCTTACTGTTTTTT
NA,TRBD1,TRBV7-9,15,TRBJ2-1,CASSIDRGPYNEQFF,TGTGCCAGCAGCATTGACAGGGGACCGTACAATGAGCAGTTCTTC
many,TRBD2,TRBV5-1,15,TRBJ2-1,CASSLLGGVHNEQFF,TGCGCCAGCAGCCTTCTGGGGGGGGTCCACAATGAGCAGTTCTTC
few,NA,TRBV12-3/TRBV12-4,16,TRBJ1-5,CASSFGGGLGNQPQHF,TGTGCCAGCAGTTTTGGCGGGGGATTGGGCAATCAGCCCCAGCATTTT
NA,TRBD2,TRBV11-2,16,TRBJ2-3,CASSRAGTINMDTQYF,TGTGCCAGCAGCCGAGCCGGGACTATCAACATGGATACGCAGTATTTT
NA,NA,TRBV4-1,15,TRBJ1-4,CASSRGWTPNEKLFF,TGCGCCAGCAGCCGCGGATGGACTCCTAATGAAAAACTGTTTTTT
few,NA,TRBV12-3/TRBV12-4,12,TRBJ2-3,CASSPEPDTQYF,TGTGCCAGCAGCCCCGAACCAGATACGCAGTATTTT
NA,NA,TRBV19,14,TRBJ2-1,CASRNWAGFNEQFF,TGTGCCAGTAGAAATTGGGCAGGGTTCAATGAGCAGTTCTTC
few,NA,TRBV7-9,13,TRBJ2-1,CASSAAIYNEQFF,TGTGCCAGCAGCGCCGCCATTTACAATGAGCAGTTCTTC
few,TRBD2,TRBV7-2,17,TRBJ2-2,CASSFASGGVNTGELFF,TGTGCCAGCAGCTTTGCTAGCGGGGGGGTGAACACCGGGGAGCTGTTTTTT
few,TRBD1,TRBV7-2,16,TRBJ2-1,CASSLAWGQAYNEQFF,TGTGCCAGCAGCTTAGCGTGGGGACAGGCCTACAATGAGCAGTTCTTC
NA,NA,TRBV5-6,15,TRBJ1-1,CASSRVPGRDTEAFF,TGTGCCAGCAGCCGAGTCCCTGGTAGGGACACTGAAGCTTTCTTT
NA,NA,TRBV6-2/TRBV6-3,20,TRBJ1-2,CASRPFELRSVVRTNYGYTF,TGTGCCAGCCGGCCTTTCGAGTTAAGATCGGTTGTCAGGACTAACTATGGCTACACCTTC
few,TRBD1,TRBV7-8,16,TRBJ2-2,CASSLFRTGTGGELFF,TGTGCCAGCAGCTTATTTCGGACAGGCACTGGCGGGGAGCTGTTTTTT
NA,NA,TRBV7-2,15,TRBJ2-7,CASSLSSGLSYEQYF,TGTGCCAGCAGCTTAAGCTCCGGGCTCTCCTACGAGCAGTACTTC
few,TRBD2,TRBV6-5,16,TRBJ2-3,CASSYRRAGITDTQYF,TGTGCCAGCAGTTATCGCCGAGCGGGGATCACAGATACGCAGTATTTT
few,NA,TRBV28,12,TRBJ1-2,CASSSFNYGYTF,TGTGCCAGCAGTTCCTTTAACTATGGCTACACCTTC
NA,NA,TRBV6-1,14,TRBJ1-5,CASSESRANQPQHF,TGTGCCAGCAGTGAAAGTCGGGCAAATCAGCCCCAGCATTTT
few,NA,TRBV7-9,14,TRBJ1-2,CASSLDRVVYGYTF,TGTGCCAGCAGCTTAGACAGGGTAGTGTATGGCTACACCTTC
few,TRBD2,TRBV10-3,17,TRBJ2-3,CAISWTSGGASTDTQYF,TGTGCCATCAGCTGGACTAGCGGGGGGGCTAGCACAGATACGCAGTATTTT
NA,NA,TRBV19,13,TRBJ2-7,CASSPGQHYEQYF,TGTGCCAGTAGTCCCGGACAGCACTACGAGCAGTACTTC
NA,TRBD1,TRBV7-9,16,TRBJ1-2,CASSLGSQGAVYGYTF,TGTGCCAGCAGCTTGGGGAGCCAGGGGGCGGTCTATGGCTACACCTTC
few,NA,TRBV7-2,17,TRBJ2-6,CASSLVVGHSGANVLTF,TGTGCCAGCAGCTTAGTGGTAGGCCACTCTGGGGCCAACGTCCTGACTTTC